This passage covers 22 T cell receptor beta chains from one sample sequenced in a study of blood T cell repertoires in COVID-19. TCRdb's copy holds only in-frame clones and misses some; the assay was immunoSEQ multiplex PCR. Among around 140,000 clones, around 86% were seen once, and the ten largest hold over 9.5%. The sample was peripheral blood. Every receptor here comes from a woman in her sixties or seventies with COVID-19, enrolled during active disease.

This clone was observed once. CDR3 sequence (DNA): TGTGCCAGCAGCTATCGGGCTGAAGCTTTCTTT. Amino acid sequence: CASSYRAEAFF. The V gene is TRBV7-9, the J gene TRBJ1-1; D is ambiguous. This CDR3 is built from 11 residues. V lost 4 bases and J 6 bases, leaving 6 bases between the germline ends. Germline V gives CDR1 SEHNR, CDR2 FQNEAQ (reference sequence).

The chain carries TRBV18 and TRBJ2-7; tentative D call: TRBD1 (6 bases). The CDR3 contains 14 residues. Germline V CDR1 and CDR2: KGHSH, LQKENI. V was pared by 5 bases and J by 3 bases, with 14 bases between. CDR3 protein: CASSETTGGYEQYF. In nucleotides, the CDR3 is TGTGCCAGCTCAGAGACGACAGGAGGCTACGAGCAGTACTTC.

The chain carries TRBV11-2 and TRBJ1-2; D is unclear. Germline values: CDR1 SGHAT, CDR2 FQNNGV. The V and J ends lost 5 bases and 6 bases respectively, with 13 bases between them. This CDR3 has 13 amino acids. The CDR3 DNA follows: TGTGCCAGCAGCCCTCTCGGACTGGATGGCTACACCTTC. This translates into CASSPLGLDGYTF.

The genes are TRBV2 and TRBJ2-7; 9 nucleotides line up with TRBD1. This CDR3 contains 14 residues. Germline V gene data show CDR1 as SNHLY and CDR2 as FYNNEI. The J segment lost 5 bases and the V segment lost 5 bases, leaving 7 bases of the junction unmatched. CDR3 region: CASSSTDRGDEQYF. For the CDR3, the DNA is TGTGCCAGCAGTTCCACGGACAGGGGTGACGAGCAGTACTTC.

By share of the sample, this clone is medium-sized. The chain links TRBV2 to TRBJ1-2; no definite D call. This CDR3 has 13 amino acids. In germline, CDR1 is SNHLY, CDR2 FYNNEI. V lost 2 bases and J lost 3, with 7 bases in between. The CDR3 sequence: CASSEKSHYGYTF. CDR3 sequence (DNA): TGTGCCAGCAGTGAAAAAAGCCACTATGGCTACACCTTC.

The V and J genes are TRBV10-2 and TRBJ1-2; 10 bases fit TRBD1. The trim removed 4 bases at V and 9 bases at J, leaving 8 bases unmatched. CDR1 is WSHSY and CDR2 is SAAADI in the germline V gene. The CDR3 totals 14 residues. CDR3 protein: CASSGTGTGARYTF. The CDR3 DNA reads TGCGCCAGCAGTGGGACAGGGACAGGGGCACGCTACACCTTC.

This clone was observed a single time. The V gene is TRBV25-1, the J gene TRBJ1-4; 11 bases match TRBD1. V dropped 2 bases and J dropped 8; count of bases not matched to a gene: 7. CDR1 is MGHDK, CDR2 SYGVNS, per germline. The CDR3 extends over 16 amino acids. The CDR3 sequence is CASSETLGQGGEKLFF. The CDR3 coding sequence is TGTGCCAGCAGTGAAACTCTGGGACAGGGGGGGGAAAAACTGTTTTTT. The full variable domain, completed using reference TRBV25-1 and TRBJ1-4, is EADIYQTPRYLVIGTGKKITLECSQTMGHDKMYWYQQDPGMELHLIHYSYGVNSTEKGDLSSESTVSRIRTEHFPLTLESARPSHTSQYLCASSETLGQGGEKLFFGSGTQLSVL.

This chain connects TRBV28 to TRBJ1-6; D perhaps matches TRBD1 (5 bases). The CDR3 is 16 residues long. V dropped 6 bases and J dropped 10 bases, with 22 bases sitting between them. Looked up from germline, CDR1 is MDHEN and CDR2 is SYDVKM. The CDR3 coding sequence is TGTGCCAGCAGCCCTAATTCCCGGGGGTTGGGGTCACCCCTCCACTTT. Its protein is CASSPNSRGLGSPLHF.

A few counts support this clone. The V gene is TRBV7-2, the J gene TRBJ2-1; weak D call: TRBD2 (6 bases). Per the germline V gene, CDR1 is SGHTA and CDR2 is FQGNSA. Deletions cut 1 base from V and 5 bases from J, with 18 bases between. The CDR3 runs 17 residues. The CDR3 DNA reads TGTGCCAGCAGCTTAGTAGCCACGGGACTGCTTAACAATGAGCAGTTCTTC. This translates into CASSLVATGLLNNEQFF.

The rearrangement uses TRBV7-3 and TRBJ2-3; 8 bases align to TRBD1. Germline trimming cut 5 bases from V and 8 bases from J; bases unmatched to any gene: 3. The CDR3 length is 12 residues. In germline, CDR1 is SGHTA, CDR2 FQGTGA. This CDR3 reads CASSVQGGTQYF. The CDR3 DNA follows: TGTGCCAGCAGCGTACAGGGGGGTACGCAGTATTTT.

The chain combines TRBV7-2 with TRBJ2-1, with a weak D call TRBD2 (5 bases). V lost 5 bases to trimming and J lost 10 bases, with 18 bases between them. CDR1 is SGHTA, CDR2 FQGNSA, per germline. The CDR3 has 14 residues. Here the CDR3 reads CASSSRGKMGEQFF. The CDR3 coding sequence is TGTGCCAGCAGCAGCCGGGGTAAGATGGGGGAGCAGTTCTTC.

The chain recombines TRBV2 with TRBJ2-2, with 8 nucleotides matching TRBD2. Unmatched junction bases numbered 7, after V lost 5 bases and J lost 2 bases. The CDR3 consists of 16 residues. Germline CDR1 is SNHLY and CDR2 is FYNNEI. The chain's CDR3 is CASSPAGGLNTGELFF. Written as DNA, the CDR3 is TGTGCCAGCAGTCCGGCGGGGGGCCTTAACACCGGGGAGCTGTTTTTT.

The J gene is TRBJ1-1, the V gene TRBV10-3; 9 bases fit TRBD1. Germline trimming cut 10 bases from V and 1 base from J; bases unmatched to any gene: 7. This CDR3 has 14 residues. Germline V gives CDR1 ENHRY, CDR2 SYGVKD. The CDR3 here is CATATGGSNTEAFF. CDR3 nucleotide sequence: TGTGCCACTGCGACAGGGGGGTCGAACACTGAAGCTTTCTTT.

The V and J genes are TRBV2 and TRBJ1-5; D uncertain. The CDR3 runs 12 residues. The V gene's germline CDR1 is SNHLY and CDR2 FYNNEI. Trimming shortened V by 8 bases and J by 0 bases, and 5 bases separated the two germline ends. DNA for the CDR3: TGTGCCAGCCCATTTAGCAATCAGCCCCAGCATTTT. Protein: CASPFSNQPQHF. The whole variable domain, remainder taken from reference TRBV2 and TRBJ1-5, is EPEVTQTPSHQVTQMGQEVILRCVPISNHLYFYWYRQILGQKVEFLVSFYNNEISEKSEIFDDQFSVERPDGSNFTLKIRSTKLEDSAMYFCASPFSNQPQHFGDGTRLSIL.

This chain links TRBV28 with TRBJ1-1, with no clear D. The V gene's germline CDR1 is MDHEN and CDR2 SYDVKM. The CDR3 is 16 amino acids. V was trimmed by 3 bases and J by 0 bases, leaving 14 bases between them. CDR3 sequence: CASSFLSFQVNTEAFF. The CDR3 region has the DNA TGTGCCAGCAGTTTTTTATCTTTCCAGGTGAACACTGAAGCTTTCTTT.

V and J are TRBV4-1 and TRBJ1-6; D remains unclear. The CDR3 is made up of 15 amino acids. Per the germline V gene, CDR1 is MGHRA and CDR2 is YSYEKL. Trimming took off 0 bases at V and 9 bases at J, with 12 bases between the two ends. CDR3 coding DNA: TGCGCCAGCAGCCAAGATCAGGACTTTACTTCACCCCTCCACTTT. Translation gives CASSQDQDFTSPLHF.

The chain links TRBV2 to TRBJ2-7; tentative D call: TRBD2 (6 bases). Germline V CDR1 and CDR2: SNHLY, FYNNEI. Trimming cost V 1 base and J 0 bases, with 10 bases left between them. The CDR3 has 15 amino acids. CDR3 bases: TGTGCCAGCAGTGAAGAGGGACTCACCTCCTACGAGCAGTACTTC. Amino acid sequence: CASSEEGLTSYEQYF.

The rearrangement joins TRBV5-4 to TRBJ2-1, with 14 bases that match TRBD2. Germline assignment: CDR1 SGHNT and CDR2 YYREEE (reference sequence). This CDR3 has 16 residues. Losses at the gene ends were 7 bases for V and 7 bases for J; bases not matched to a gene: 10. CDR3 bases: TGTGCCAGCCGAAAATGGACTAGCGGGGGGAGGAATGAGCAGTTCTTC. This codes for CASRKWTSGGRNEQFF.

The V call is TRBV5-1, the J call TRBJ1-1; unclear D gene. The CDR3 is made up of 14 amino acids. Per germline, CDR1 SGHRS and CDR2 YFSETQ. V dropped 3 bases and J dropped 1 base, with 10 bases sitting between them. This CDR3 reads CASSSEGANTEAFF. In DNA form, the CDR3 reads TGCGCCAGCAGCTCGGAGGGAGCGAACACTGAAGCTTTCTTT.

J is TRBJ1-6 and V is TRBV5-1, with 9 positions matching TRBD1. This CDR3 is built from 17 residues. Germline trimming cut 4 bases from V and 6 bases from J; bases unmatched to any gene: 11. Germline values: CDR1 SGHRS, CDR2 YFSETQ. The CDR3 coding sequence is TGCGCCAGCAGCCCGCCCTCCGGGACAGGGCTTAATTCACCCCTCCACTTT. Its protein product is CASSPPSGTGLNSPLHF. The full variable domain, its missing parts supplied by reference TRBV5-1 and TRBJ1-6, is KAGVTQTPRYLIKTRGQQVTLSCSPISGHRSVSWYQQTPGQGLQFLFEYFSETQRNKGNFPGRFSGRQFSNSRSEMNVSTLELGDSALYLCASSPPSGTGLNSPLHFGNGTRLTVT.

This chain joins TRBV19 and TRBJ1-2; D is possibly TRBD1 (5 bases). Trimming cost V 2 bases and J 4 bases, with 11 bases left between them. The CDR3 is 14 residues long. Germline V lookup: CDR1 LNHDA, CDR2 SQIVND (reference sequence). The CDR3 DNA sequence: TGTGCCAGTAGTATATTTATGGGGCTCTATGGCTACACCTTC. Encoded protein: CASSIFMGLYGYTF.

This sequence joins TRBV9 and TRBJ2-7; D perhaps matches TRBD2 (5 bases). This CDR3 region has 12 residues. Per the germline V gene, CDR1 is SGDLS and CDR2 is YYNGEE. V was pared by 7 bases and J by 0 bases, with 8 bases between. The CDR3 DNA is TGTGCCAGCGCGGGCACCTCCTACGAGCAGTACTTC. Translating it yields CASAGTSYEQYF.